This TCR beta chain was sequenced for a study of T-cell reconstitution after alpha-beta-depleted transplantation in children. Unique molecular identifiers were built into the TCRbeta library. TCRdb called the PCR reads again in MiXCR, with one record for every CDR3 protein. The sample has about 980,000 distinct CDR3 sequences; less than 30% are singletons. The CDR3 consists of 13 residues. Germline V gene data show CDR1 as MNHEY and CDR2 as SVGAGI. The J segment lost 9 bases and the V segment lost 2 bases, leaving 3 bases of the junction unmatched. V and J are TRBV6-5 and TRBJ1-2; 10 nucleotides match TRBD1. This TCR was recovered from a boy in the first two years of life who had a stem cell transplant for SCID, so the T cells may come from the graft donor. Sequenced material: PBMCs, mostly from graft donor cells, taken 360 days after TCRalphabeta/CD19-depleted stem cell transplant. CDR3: CASSYRTGGSYTF. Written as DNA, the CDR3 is TGTGCCAGCAGTTACAGGACAGGGGGAAGCTACACCTTC.